One sample yielded the 23 T cell receptor beta chains listed below, sequenced in a study of T-cell memory formation after mild COVID-19 listed by TCRdb under 2021. The library was built by means of 5' RACE. Data came from an Illumina NovaSeq 6000. Starting from the raw public reads, TCRdb applied fastp trimming at Q25, assembled clones with MiXCR and retained in-frame beta chains. For every CDR3 protein sequence, its rows merge into one entry that carries the most common genes and DNA. The table for this sample lists roughly 310,000 distinct CDR3 sequences; less than 20% of them were counted only once. The top ten clones comprise about a fifth of the sample. Sequenced sample: PBMCs or a T cell subset sorted from them (not recorded which). The origin of the receptors is a young man who had mild COVID-19 (a few samples of this study predate the infection). The sample titles of this study are shuffled in the database, so cell type and time point are left out; the donor was told from shared clones.

The rearrangement uses TRBV5-6 and TRBJ2-7; D is unresolved. Germline CDR1 and CDR2: SGHDT and YYEEEE. V was shortened by 4 bases and J by 4 bases, with 15 bases between the two germline ends. CDR3 length equals 14 residues. The CDR3 DNA reads TGTGCCAGCAGCGCCCAGATTGGTGGATACGAGCAGTACTTC. It translates to CASSAQIGGYEQYF.

The V gene is TRBV12-3 or TRBV12-4, the J gene TRBJ2-3, with D possibly matching TRBD2 (6 bases). The V gene lost 6 bases and the J gene lost 1 base, with 11 bases spanning the gap. CDR3 length: 14 residues. CDR3 sequence reads: CASSWGLGTDTQYF. The CDR3 DNA follows: TGTGCCAGCAGCTGGGGACTGGGCACAGATACGCAGTATTTT.

V is TRBV12-5 and J is TRBJ1-3; a possible D gene is TRBD1 (6 bases). The CDR3 totals 15 residues. Germline V gives CDR1 LGHNT, CDR2 FRNRAP. Trimming took 4 bases from V and 4 from J, leaving 14 bases between them. Written as DNA, the CDR3 is TGTGCTAGTGGTTCCATCGGGGGGCGCGGAAACACCATATATTTT. Protein product: CASGSIGGRGNTIYF.

Only a few counts were recorded for this clonotype. V and J are TRBV5-1 and TRBJ2-3; possibly TRBD2 for D (6 bases). V lost 4 bases, J lost 5 bases, and 14 bases lay in between. The CDR3 is 14 amino acids. Looked up from germline, CDR1 is SGHRS and CDR2 is YFSETQ. The CDR3, as DNA: TGCGCCAGCAGCGACGGAGGGTTCGGAGATACGCAGTATTTT. This sequence encodes CASSDGGFGDTQYF.

This clonotype turned up a few times. The rearrangement joins TRBV4-1 to TRBJ2-3; 13 bases agree with TRBD2. V was clipped by 1 base and J by 5 bases; unmatched bases: 9. This CDR3 is built from 18 residues. The germline CDR1 and CDR2 sequences are MGHRA and YSYEKL. The CDR3 region is CASSQALGLAGDKDTQYF. The CDR3 DNA follows: TGCGCCAGCAGCCAAGCCCTTGGACTAGCGGGGGACAAAGATACGCAGTATTTT.

The CDR3 DNA is TGTGCCAGCAGCTTATTAGGGGGCCCAGATACGCAGTATTTT. Residues: CASSLLGGPDTQYF. This sequence joins TRBV7-2 and TRBJ2-3, with TRBD1 identical over 7 bases. After removal of 2 bases from V and 4 bases from J, the junction contained 3 bases not matched to a gene. CDR1 and CDR2 (germline): SGHTA, FQGNSA. The CDR3 extends over 14 amino acids.

This clonotype was seen a handful of times. The V call is TRBV4-3, the J call TRBJ2-3; D is unclear. The ends were cut back, 1 base at V and 9 bases at J, with 8 bases in the middle. The CDR3 is 12 amino acids. CDR1 is LGHNA, CDR2 YSLEER, per germline. The CDR3 bases are TGCGCCAGCAGCCAAGGAAGGATGACGCAGTATTTT. Amino acid sequence: CASSQGRMTQYF.

The table lists this clonotype with a few counts. V is TRBV6-5 and J is TRBJ2-2; D gene uncertain. The CDR3 is 14 residues long. Germline lookup yields CDR1 MNHEY and CDR2 SVGAGI. The germline V and J ends were trimmed by 2 bases and 14 bases, with 18 bases remaining between them. The chain's CDR3 is CASSYTPTLGFLFF. The DNA of the CDR3 is TGTGCCAGCAGTTACACCCCCACGCTGGGTTTTCTGTTTTTT.

The table lists this clonotype with a few counts. The genes are TRBV6-6 and TRBJ2-3; unclear D gene. Germline-derived CDR1 and CDR2 are MNHNY and SVGAGI (reference sequence). Trimming removed 7 bases from V and 3 bases from J, with 8 bases in between. This CDR3 has 12 amino acids. CDR3 sequence reads: CASTPTTDTQYF. The CDR3 bases are TGTGCCAGCACCCCTACTACAGATACGCAGTATTTT.

The chain has TRBV9 and TRBJ2-3, with a tentative D call TRBD2 (6 bases). Trimming removed 0 bases from V and 4 bases from J, with 9 bases in between. CDR3 length: 14 amino acids. Germline V gene data show CDR1 as SGDLS and CDR2 as YYNGEE. The CDR3, as DNA: TGTGCCAGCAGCGTAGAAGGGAGGCCAGATACGCAGTATTTT. Its protein product is CASSVEGRPDTQYF.

This clonotype was counted at least ten times. The chain combines TRBV5-1 with TRBJ2-2; the match to TRBD2 covers 12 bases. CDR1 SGHRS and CDR2 YFSETQ come from the germline V gene. CDR3 size: 19 residues. J lost 4 bases, V lost 4 bases, and 14 bases had no gene match. DNA of the CDR3: TGCGCCAGCAGCCCGGAGACTAGCGGGGGACTAATCAGCACCGGGGAGCTGTTTTTT. Its translation: CASSPETSGGLISTGELFF.

This clonotype has just a few counts. The gene calls are TRBV12-3 or TRBV12-4 and TRBJ2-3, with D perhaps given as TRBD1 or TRBD2 (5 bases each). CDR3 length: 14 amino acids. Trimming pared 6 bases from V and 8 bases from J, leaving 18 bases between. DNA for the CDR3: TGTGCCAGCAGCGTTGACAGCCCAAGCGGTACGCAGTATTTT. Its protein product is CASSVDSPSGTQYF.

This clonotype occurred a few times. The chain combines TRBV20-1 with TRBJ2-5; 7 bases match TRBD2. The V and J ends lost 5 bases and 5 bases, in that order; junction bases with no gene match: 8. This CDR3 has 13 amino acids. In germline, CDR1 is DFQATT, CDR2 SNEGSKA (reference sequence). The CDR3 DNA reads TGCAGTGCTGGTGCCGGGGGGTGGGAGACCCAGTACTTC. It yields the protein CSAGAGGWETQYF.

V usage is TRBV12-3 or TRBV12-4 and J usage is TRBJ2-4; D tentatively reads TRBD1 or TRBD2 (5 bases each). The V and J ends lost 3 bases and 0 bases respectively, with 12 bases between them. The CDR3 has 16 amino acids. DNA for the CDR3: TGTGCCAGCAGTTTGTTTGGGGACGTAGCCAAAAACATTCAGTACTTC. Its translation is CASSLFGDVAKNIQYF.

This clonotype was seen more than once but under ten times. The gene calls are TRBV10-3 and TRBJ2-7; 7 bases line up with TRBD1. CDR1 and CDR2 from the germline V gene are ENHRY and SYGVKD. V trimming: 3 bases; J trimming: 5 bases; junction bases outside the gene matches: 7. This CDR3 is built from 14 residues. The CDR3 region is CAISDNRGANEQYF. The CDR3, as DNA: TGTGCCATCAGTGATAACAGGGGAGCGAACGAGCAGTACTTC.

The rearrangement links TRBV10-3 to TRBJ1-2; TRBD1 matches at 9 bases. The CDR3 totals 16 residues. V was clipped by 2 bases and J by 6 bases; unmatched bases: 10. Germline CDR1 and CDR2: ENHRY and SYGVKD. The CDR3 bases are TGTGCCATCAGTGAGGCGGTCCGGGACAGGGAGGATGGCTACACCTTC. Its protein product is CAISEAVRDREDGYTF.

CDR3 DNA: TGTGCCAGCAATTTCGACAGGGTTTCCTACAATGAGCAGTTCTTC. It encodes CASNFDRVSYNEQFF. The V call is TRBV27, the J call TRBJ2-1, with 7 nucleotides matching TRBD1. The V gene end was trimmed by 7 bases and the J gene end by 1 base; junction bases not matched to a gene: 7. There are 15 residues in the CDR3. Germline V lookup: CDR1 MNHEY, CDR2 SMNVEV (reference sequence).

This clonotype was seen repeatedly, ten times or more. The chain links TRBV6-5 to TRBJ1-1; 7 bases align to TRBD1. Germline CDR1 and CDR2: MNHEY and SVGAGI. Unmatched junction bases numbered 12, after V lost 2 bases and J lost 0 bases. The CDR3 consists of 18 residues. The CDR3 loop reads CASSYGNRGAPMNTEAFF. For the CDR3, the DNA is TGTGCCAGCAGTTACGGGAACAGGGGTGCCCCAATGAACACTGAAGCTTTCTTT.

CDR3 nucleotides: TGCGTCGGGGGTATGAATCAGCCCCAGCATTTT. Protein product: CVGGMNQPQHF. V and J are TRBV5-1 and TRBJ1-5, with a tentative D call TRBD1 (5 bases). CDR1 and CDR2 from the germline V gene are SGHRS and YFSETQ. The CDR3 is 11 amino acids.

A few counts support this clonotype. V gene TRBV28 combines with J gene TRBJ1-2, with D possibly TRBD1 on 6 matching bases. This CDR3 comprises 14 residues. Trimming removed 10 bases from V and 6 bases from J, with 21 bases in between. Germline loops: CDR1 MDHEN, CDR2 SYDVKM. The CDR3 region is CATADQGLNDGYTF. The CDR3 region has the DNA TGTGCCACCGCTGATCAGGGGTTGAACGATGGCTACACCTTC.

There are a few counts of this clonotype. The V gene is TRBV5-1, the J gene TRBJ2-5; 11 bases map to TRBD2. This CDR3 has 16 residues. Germline CDR1 SGHRS, CDR2 YFSETQ. After removal of 4 bases from V and 8 bases from J, the junction contained 13 bases not matched to a gene. In nucleotides, the CDR3 is TGCGCCAGCAGCCCACGGACTAGCGGGCCCCAAGGAACCCAGTACTTC. It translates to CASSPRTSGPQGTQYF.

This clonotype was recorded only once. The genes are TRBV28 and TRBJ2-3, with unresolved D. Germline V gives CDR1 MDHEN, CDR2 SYDVKM. The germline V and J ends were trimmed by 0 bases and 2 bases, with 9 bases remaining between them. CDR3 length: 15 residues. This CDR3 is CASSLWTTATDTQYF. The CDR3 nucleotides are TGTGCCAGCAGTTTATGGACAACCGCCACAGATACGCAGTATTTT.

Note on this clonotype: Mismatch with germline at one junction end may stem from a read error. The chain recombines TRBV12-3 or TRBV12-4 with TRBJ1-2; possible D gene TRBD1, 6 bases. The CDR3 is 14 residues long. The CDR3 here is CGSSRGGVLSGYTF. The CDR3 coding sequence is TGTGGCAGCAGTCGAGGGGGGGTGTTGAGTGGCTACACCTTC.